This paragraph covers one T cell receptor beta chain sequence. CDR3 length equals 17 residues. Looked up from germline, CDR1 is LNHDA and CDR2 is SQIVND (reference sequence). V shed 4 bases, J shed 2 bases, and the junction held 10 bases outside the gene matches. This sample was included in a study of blood T cell repertoires in COVID-19. Original handling: Amplified reference gene primers provided the basis for estimating nucleated cell counts. Clones were sequenced by immunoSEQ multiplex PCR, and TCRdb holds only the in-frame ones, with some missing. The V and J calls and clone size were taken over from that table, and D and trimming were inferred from the DNA. The sample has about 74,000 clones; about 80% are singletons.

The specimen was peripheral blood. V is TRBV19 and J is TRBJ1-2; 10 bases map to TRBD1. The clonotype was recovered from a human donor in a cohort sampled during active COVID-19. The CDR3 DNA reads TGTGCCAGTAGTAGAACCGGGACAGGGGATATCAACTATGGCTACACCTTC. Its translation: CASSRTGTGDINYGYTF. Full variable domain (outside the CDR3, taken from reference TRBV19 and TRBJ1-2): DGGITQSPKYLFRKEGQNVTLSCEQNLNHDAMYWYRQDPGQGLRLIYYSQIVNDFQKGDIAEGYSVSREKKESFPLTVTSAQKNPTAFYLCASSRTGTGDINYGYTFGSGTRLTVV.